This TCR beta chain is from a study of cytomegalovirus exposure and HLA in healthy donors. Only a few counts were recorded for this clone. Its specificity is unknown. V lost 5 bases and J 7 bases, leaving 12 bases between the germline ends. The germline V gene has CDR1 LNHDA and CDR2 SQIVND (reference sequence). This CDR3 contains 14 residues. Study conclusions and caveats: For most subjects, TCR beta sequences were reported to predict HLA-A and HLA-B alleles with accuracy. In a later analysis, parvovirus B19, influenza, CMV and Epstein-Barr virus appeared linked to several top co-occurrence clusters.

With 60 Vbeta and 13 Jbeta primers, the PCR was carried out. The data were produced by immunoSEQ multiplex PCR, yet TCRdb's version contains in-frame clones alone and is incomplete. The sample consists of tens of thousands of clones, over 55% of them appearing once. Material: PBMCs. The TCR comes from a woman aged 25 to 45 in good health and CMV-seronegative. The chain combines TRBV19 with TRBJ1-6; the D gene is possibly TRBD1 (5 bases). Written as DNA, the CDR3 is TGTGCCAGTAGTGTCCGGGCAGGGAATTCACCCCTCCACTTT. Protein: CASSVRAGNSPLHF.